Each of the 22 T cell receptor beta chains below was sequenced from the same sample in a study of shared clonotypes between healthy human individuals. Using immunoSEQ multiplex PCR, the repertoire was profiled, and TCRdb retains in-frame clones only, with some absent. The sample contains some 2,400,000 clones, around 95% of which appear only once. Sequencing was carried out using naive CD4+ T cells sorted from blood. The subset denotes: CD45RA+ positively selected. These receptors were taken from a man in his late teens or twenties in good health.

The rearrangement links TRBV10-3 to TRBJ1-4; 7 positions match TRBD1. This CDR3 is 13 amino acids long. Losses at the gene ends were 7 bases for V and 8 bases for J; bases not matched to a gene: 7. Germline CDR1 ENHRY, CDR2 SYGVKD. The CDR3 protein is CAITGQEGEKLFF. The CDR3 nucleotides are TGTGCCATCACAGGACAGGAGGGGGAAAAACTGTTTTTT.

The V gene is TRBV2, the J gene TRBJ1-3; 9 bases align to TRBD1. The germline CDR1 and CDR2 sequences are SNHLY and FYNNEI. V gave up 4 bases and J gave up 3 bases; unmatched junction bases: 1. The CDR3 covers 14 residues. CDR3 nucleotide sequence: TGTGCCAGCAGTGGGACAGGGGTTGGAAACACCATATATTTT. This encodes CASSGTGVGNTIYF.

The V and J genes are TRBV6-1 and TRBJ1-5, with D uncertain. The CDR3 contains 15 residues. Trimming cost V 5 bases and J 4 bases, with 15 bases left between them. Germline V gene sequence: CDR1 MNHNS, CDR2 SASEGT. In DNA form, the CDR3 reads TGTGCCAGCAGTAGTGGCGGGGAGGGAAATCAGCCCCAGCATTTT. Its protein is CASSSGGEGNQPQHF.

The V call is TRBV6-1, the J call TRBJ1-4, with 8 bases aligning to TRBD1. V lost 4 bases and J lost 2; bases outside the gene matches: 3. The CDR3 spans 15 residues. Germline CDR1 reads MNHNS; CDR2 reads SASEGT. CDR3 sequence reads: CASSAWTGTNEKLFF. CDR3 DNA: TGTGCCAGCAGTGCCTGGACAGGGACTAATGAAAAACTGTTTTTT.

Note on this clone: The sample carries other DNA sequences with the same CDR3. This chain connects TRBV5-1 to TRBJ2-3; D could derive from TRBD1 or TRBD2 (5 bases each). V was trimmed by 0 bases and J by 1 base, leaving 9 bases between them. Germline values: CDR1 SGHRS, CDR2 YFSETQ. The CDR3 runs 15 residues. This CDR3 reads CASSLGRGGTDTQYF. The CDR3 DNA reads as TGCGCCAGCAGCTTGGGTAGAGGGGGCACAGATACGCAGTATTTT.

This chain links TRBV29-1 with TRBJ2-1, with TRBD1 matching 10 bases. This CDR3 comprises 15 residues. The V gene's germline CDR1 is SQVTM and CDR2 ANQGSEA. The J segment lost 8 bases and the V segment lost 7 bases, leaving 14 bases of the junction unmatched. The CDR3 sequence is CSARPGTGAWDEQFF. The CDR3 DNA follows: TGCAGCGCTAGACCCGGGACAGGGGCATGGGATGAGCAGTTCTTC.

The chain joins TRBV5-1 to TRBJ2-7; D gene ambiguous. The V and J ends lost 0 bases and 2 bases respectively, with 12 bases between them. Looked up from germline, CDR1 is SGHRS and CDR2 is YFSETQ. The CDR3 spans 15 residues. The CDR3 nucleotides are TGCGCCAGCAGCTTGGGACACCAGAATACCTACGAGCAGTACTTC. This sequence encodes CASSLGHQNTYEQYF.

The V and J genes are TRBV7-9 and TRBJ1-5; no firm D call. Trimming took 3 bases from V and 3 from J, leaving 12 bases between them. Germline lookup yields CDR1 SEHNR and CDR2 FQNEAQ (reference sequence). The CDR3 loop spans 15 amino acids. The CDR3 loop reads CASSFSREPNQPQHF. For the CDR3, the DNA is TGTGCCAGCAGCTTCAGCCGGGAGCCCAATCAGCCCCAGCATTTT.

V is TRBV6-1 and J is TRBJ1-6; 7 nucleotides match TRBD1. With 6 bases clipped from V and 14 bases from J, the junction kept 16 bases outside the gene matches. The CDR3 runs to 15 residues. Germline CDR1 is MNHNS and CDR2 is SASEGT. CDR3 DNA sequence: TGTGCCAGCAGCCGTGAGGCGGCAGGGGGATTATCCCTCCACTTT. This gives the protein CASSREAAGGLSLHF.

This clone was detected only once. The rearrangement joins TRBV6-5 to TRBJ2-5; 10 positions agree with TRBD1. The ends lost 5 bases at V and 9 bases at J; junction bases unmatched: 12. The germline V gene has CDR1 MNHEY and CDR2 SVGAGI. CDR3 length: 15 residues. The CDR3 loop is CASSTQGQGGWAQYF. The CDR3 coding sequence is TGTGCCAGCAGTACCCAAGGACAGGGGGGCTGGGCCCAGTACTTC.

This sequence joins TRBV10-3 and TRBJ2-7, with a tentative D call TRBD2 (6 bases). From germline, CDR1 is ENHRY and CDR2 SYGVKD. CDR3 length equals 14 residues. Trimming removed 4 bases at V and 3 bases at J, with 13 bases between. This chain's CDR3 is CAISVEGGFYEQYF. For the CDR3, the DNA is TGTGCCATCAGTGTCGAGGGAGGATTCTACGAGCAGTACTTC.

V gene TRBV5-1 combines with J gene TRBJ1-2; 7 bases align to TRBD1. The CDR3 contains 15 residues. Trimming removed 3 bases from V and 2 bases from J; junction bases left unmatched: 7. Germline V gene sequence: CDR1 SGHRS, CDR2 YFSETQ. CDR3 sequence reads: CASSSNNRGNYGYTF. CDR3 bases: TGCGCCAGCAGCTCCAACAACAGGGGAAACTATGGCTACACCTTC.

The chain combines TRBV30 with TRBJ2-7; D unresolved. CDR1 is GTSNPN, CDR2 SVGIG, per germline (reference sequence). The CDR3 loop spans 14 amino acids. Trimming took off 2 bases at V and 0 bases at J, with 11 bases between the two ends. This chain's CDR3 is CAWSPDPNSYEQYF. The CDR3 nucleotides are TGTGCCTGGAGTCCCGACCCCAACTCCTACGAGCAGTACTTC.

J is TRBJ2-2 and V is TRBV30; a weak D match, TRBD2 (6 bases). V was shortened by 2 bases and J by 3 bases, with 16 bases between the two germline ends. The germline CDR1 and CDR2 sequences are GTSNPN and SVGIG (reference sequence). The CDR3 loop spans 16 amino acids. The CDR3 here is CAWSRWRGWDTGELFF. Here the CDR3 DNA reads TGTGCCTGGAGTAGGTGGAGGGGATGGGACACCGGGGAGCTGTTTTTT.

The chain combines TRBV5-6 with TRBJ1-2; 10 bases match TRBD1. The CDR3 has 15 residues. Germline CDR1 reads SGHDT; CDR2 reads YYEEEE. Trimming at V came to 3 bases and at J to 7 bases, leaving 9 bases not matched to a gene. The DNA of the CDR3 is TGTGCCAGCAGCTGGGACAGGGGCCTAACGACTGGCTACACCTTC. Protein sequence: CASSWDRGLTTGYTF.

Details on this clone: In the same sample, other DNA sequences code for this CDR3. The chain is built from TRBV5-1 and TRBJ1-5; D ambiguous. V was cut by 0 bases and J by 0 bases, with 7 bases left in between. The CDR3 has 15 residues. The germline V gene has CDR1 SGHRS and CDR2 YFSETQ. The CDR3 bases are TGCGCCAGCAGCTTGGAAGGCTATAGCAATCAGCCCCAGCATTTT. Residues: CASSLEGYSNQPQHF.

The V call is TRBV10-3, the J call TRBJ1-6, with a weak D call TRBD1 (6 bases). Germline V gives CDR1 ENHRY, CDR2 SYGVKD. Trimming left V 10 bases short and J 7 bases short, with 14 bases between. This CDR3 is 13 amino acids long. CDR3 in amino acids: CATKDRINSPLHF. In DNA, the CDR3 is TGTGCCACCAAAGACAGGATCAATTCACCCCTCCACTTT.

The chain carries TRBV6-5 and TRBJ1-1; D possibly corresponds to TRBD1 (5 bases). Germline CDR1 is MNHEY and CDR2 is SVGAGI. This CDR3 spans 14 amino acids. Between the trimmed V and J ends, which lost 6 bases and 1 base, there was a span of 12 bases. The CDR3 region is CASRSGHRNTEAFF. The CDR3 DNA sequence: TGTGCCAGCAGGTCAGGACATAGGAACACTGAAGCTTTCTTT.

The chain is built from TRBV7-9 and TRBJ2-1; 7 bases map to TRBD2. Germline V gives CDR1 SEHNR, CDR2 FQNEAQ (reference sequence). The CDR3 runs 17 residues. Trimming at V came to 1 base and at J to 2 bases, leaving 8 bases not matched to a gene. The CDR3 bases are TGTGCCAGCAGCTTAGTGGCTACGGGAGGACCCTACAATGAGCAGTTCTTC. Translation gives CASSLVATGGPYNEQFF.

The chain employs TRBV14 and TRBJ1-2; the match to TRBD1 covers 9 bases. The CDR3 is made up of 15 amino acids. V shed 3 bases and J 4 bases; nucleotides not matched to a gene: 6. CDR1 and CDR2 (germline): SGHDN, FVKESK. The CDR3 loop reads CASSQGTGRIYGYTF. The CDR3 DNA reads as TGTGCCAGCAGCCAGGGGACAGGGAGGATCTATGGCTACACCTTC. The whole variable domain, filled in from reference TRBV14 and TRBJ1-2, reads EAGVTQFPSHSVIEKGQTVTLRCDPISGHDNLYWYRRVMGKEIKFLLHFVKESKQDESGMPNNRFLAERTGGTYSTLKVQPAELEDSGVYFCASSQGTGRIYGYTFGSGTRLTVV.

The CDR3 DNA reads TGTGCCAGCAGCCCCGGAGCAGGGGGCTGGAATGAGCAGTTCTTC. Protein sequence: CASSPGAGGWNEQFF. The chain has TRBV11-3 and TRBJ2-1; TRBD1 matches at 8 bases. Germline V gene lookup returns CDR1 SGHNT and CDR2 YENEEA. The CDR3 has 15 amino acids. J gave up 7 bases and V 5 bases, and 10 bases lay outside the gene matches.

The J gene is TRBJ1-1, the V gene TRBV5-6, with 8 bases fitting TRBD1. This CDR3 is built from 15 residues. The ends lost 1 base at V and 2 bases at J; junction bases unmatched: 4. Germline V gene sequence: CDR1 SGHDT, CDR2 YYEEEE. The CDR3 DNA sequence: TGTGCCAGCAGCTTGACAGGACAGGGAAACACTGAAGCTTTCTTT. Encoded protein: CASSLTGQGNTEAFF.